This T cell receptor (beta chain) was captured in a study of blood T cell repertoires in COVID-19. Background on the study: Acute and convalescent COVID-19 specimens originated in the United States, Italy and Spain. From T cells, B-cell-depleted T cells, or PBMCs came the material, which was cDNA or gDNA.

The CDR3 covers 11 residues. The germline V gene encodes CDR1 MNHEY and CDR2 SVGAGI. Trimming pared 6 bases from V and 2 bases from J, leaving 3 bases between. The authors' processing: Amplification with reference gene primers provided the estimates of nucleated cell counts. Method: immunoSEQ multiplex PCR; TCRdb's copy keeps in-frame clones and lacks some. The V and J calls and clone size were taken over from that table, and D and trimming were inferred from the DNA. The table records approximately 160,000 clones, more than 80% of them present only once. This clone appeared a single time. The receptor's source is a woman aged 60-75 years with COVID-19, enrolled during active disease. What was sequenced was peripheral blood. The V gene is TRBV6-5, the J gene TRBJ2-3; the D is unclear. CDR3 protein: CASRLTDTQYF. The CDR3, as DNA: TGTGCCAGCAGACTCACAGATACGCAGTATTTT.